In its sample, the clone carrying this T cell receptor beta chain was seen once. The sample comes from a study of blood T cell repertoires in COVID-19. Looking at the study overall: COVID-19 samples, acute and convalescent, were from the United States, Italy and Spain. Sources were T cells, B-cell-depleted T cells, or PBMCs; the material itself was cDNA or gDNA.

Profiled with immunoSEQ multiplex PCR; TCRdb holds only in-frame clones, not every one. Found here are roughly 260,000 clones, about 88% of them singletons; the top ten hold around 2%. The CDR3 has 15 amino acids. Per the germline V gene, CDR1 is KGHSH and CDR2 is LQKENI. Trimming removed 3 bases at V and 6 bases at J, with 14 bases between. Sequencing was performed on peripheral blood. The receptor's source is a woman between 35 and 50 years old who had recovered from COVID-19. This sequence joins TRBV18 and TRBJ2-2, with D maybe TRBD1 (6 bases). The CDR3 region has the DNA TGTGCCAGCTCACCCTCCAGGGGCGAGGCCGGGGAGCTGTTTTTT. This codes for CASSPSRGEAGELFF.